The rows below give T cell receptor beta chains drawn from one sample of a study of blood T cells in healthy people across ages. TCRdb re-called the 5' RACE reads with MiXCR, one entry per CDR3 protein. This sample has hundreds of thousands of distinct CDR3 sequences, with about 30% found just once. Sequenced: blood. The receptors come from a woman older than 75 in good health. The CDR3 runs from the conserved cysteine through the conserved F or W. A D gene is named only where the DNA matches it firmly. Size values are once, few and many counts, or a class for expanded clones, and some rows have none.

>.|TRBJ1-5|.|TRBV20-1
CSARGFGGVNPESNQPQHF
TGCAGTGCTAGAGGGTTCGGAGGGGTGAACCCTGAGAGCAATCAGCCCCAGCATTTT
>TRBD1|TRBJ2-5|.|TRBV2
CANRGGTGGKETQYF
TGTGCCAACAGGGGGGGGACAGGGGGCAAGGAGACCCAGTACTTC
>.|TRBJ2-2|.|TRBV15
CATRGAANTGELFF
TGTGCAACCAGGGGGGCCGCGAACACCGGGGAGCTGTTTTTT
>.|TRBJ2-1|few|TRBV30
CAWSAHHEQFF
TGTGCCTGGAGTGCCCACCATGAGCAGTTCTTC
>TRBD1|TRBJ1-4|many|TRBV7-6
CASSSGQGIEKLFF
TGTGCCAGCAGCTCGGGACAGGGGATTGAAAAACTGTTTTTT
>.|TRBJ2-1|.|TRBV20-1
CSARGYPTETQFF
TGCAGTGCTAGGGGTTATCCAACAGAGACCCAGTTCTTC
>.|TRBJ2-1|.|TRBV6-1
CASKGVPFYNEQFF
TGTGCCAGCAAAGGGGTCCCCTTCTACAATGAGCAGTTCTTC
>.|TRBJ1-1|many|TRBV6-5
CASSYDLRVEAFF
TGTGCCAGCAGTTACGACTTGCGCGTCGAAGCTTTCTTT
>TRBD1|TRBJ1-2|few|TRBV11-1
CASSSTGGAGYGYTF
TGTGCCAGCAGCTCGACAGGGGGCGCAGGCTATGGCTACACCTTC
>TRBD1|TRBJ2-5|.|TRBV7-9
CASSAGDRVDQETQYF
TGTGCCAGCAGCGCCGGGGACAGGGTCGACCAAGAGACCCAGTACTTC
>.|TRBJ2-7|many|TRBV27
CASLDLAGSYEQYF
TGTGCCAGCCTAGACTTGGCGGGTTCCTACGAGCAGTACTTC
>TRBD2|TRBJ2-1|few|TRBV20-1
CSAIEAGALSNEQFF
TGCAGTGCCATCGAAGCGGGAGCCCTCAGCAATGAGCAGTTCTTC
>TRBD2|TRBJ2-5|many|TRBV27
CASSLGLALETQYF
TGTGCCAGCAGCTTGGGACTAGCTTTAGAGACCCAGTACTTC
>TRBD1|TRBJ1-2|many|TRBV3-1
CASSRSGTGHGYTF
TGTGCCAGCAGCCGCTCCGGGACAGGGCATGGCTACACCTTC
>TRBD2|TRBJ2-3|many|TRBV7-2
CASSPWGSGGQGTDTQYF
TGTGCCAGCAGCCCCTGGGGTAGCGGGGGGCAGGGTACAGATACGCAGTATTTT
>.|TRBJ2-3|many|TRBV28
CASKSQGTDTQYF
TGTGCCAGCAAGTCTCAAGGAACAGATACGCAGTATTTT
>.|TRBJ2-7|many|TRBV5-1
CASSLAGKDYEQYF
TGCGCCAGCAGCTTGGCCGGCAAGGACTACGAGCAGTACTTC
>.|TRBJ2-1|once|TRBV5-1
CASSLSPLGNYNEQFF
TGCGCCAGCAGCTTGTCCCCTCTCGGAAACTACAATGAGCAGTTCTTC
>.|TRBJ2-4|.|TRBV2
CASSEKGLKNIQYF
TGTGCCAGCAGTGAAAAGGGCCTCAAAAACATTCAGTACTTC
>.|TRBJ2-1|many|TRBV7-3
CASSLEVDFYNEQFF
TGTGCCAGCAGCCTGGAAGTCGACTTCTACAATGAGCAGTTCTTC
>TRBD1|TRBJ2-7|many|TRBV20-1
CSARAMDRAVAEQYF
TGCAGTGCTAGAGCCATGGACAGGGCGGTAGCCGAGCAGTACTTC
>.|TRBJ1-6|many|TRBV6-6
CASSRDIRSPLHF
TGTGCCAGCAGTCGGGACATAAGGTCACCCCTCCACTTT
>.|TRBJ1-5|many|TRBV10-3
CAISEWGGGNQPQHF
TGTGCCATCAGTGAATGGGGGGGTGGCAATCAGCCCCAGCATTTT
>.|TRBJ2-3|.|TRBV12-3/TRBV12-4
CASRPGPVLPDTQYF
TGTGCCAGCAGACCCGGTCCCGTCCTCCCGGATACGCAGTATTTT
>TRBD1|TRBJ2-7|many|TRBV12-3/TRBV12-4
CASSLSSGTGGNEQYF
TGTGCCAGCAGTTTATCCTCCGGGACAGGGGGCAACGAGCAGTACTTC
>TRBD1|TRBJ2-7|.|TRBV6-5
CASRTPSGQSSYEQYF
TGTGCCAGCAGGACCCCTTCGGGACAGAGCTCCTACGAGCAGTACTTC
>.|TRBJ2-7|many|TRBV20-1
CSASSFIEYSYEQYF
TGCAGTGCTAGTTCCTTTATTGAGTACTCCTACGAGCAGTACTTC
>.|TRBJ2-5|many|TRBV29-1
CSVDFGQGWGETQYF
TGCAGCGTTGACTTCGGCCAGGGATGGGGAGAGACCCAGTACTTC